Here is one T cell receptor beta chain with its context. Its antigen remains unknown. For sequencing, patients were chosen who had shown expansion of CD8+CD57+ cells by flow cytometry. Severe acquired aplastic anemia was the diagnosis recorded for all patients. The template used for profiling TCR beta VDJ and CDR3 was genomic DNA. Each CDR3 protein gets one entry after TCRdb re-called the reads with MiXCR. The sample shows some 140,000 distinct CDR3 sequences, about 48% of them seen only once. This sample was taken from a study of CD8+CD57+ T cells in acquired aplastic anemia. CDR1 MGHDK and CDR2 SYGVNS come from the germline V gene. J lost 5 bases, V lost 6 bases, and 9 bases had no gene match. CDR3 length: 14 residues. Study results and caveats: CD8+ Simpson's diversity did not differ significantly between patients and controls.

Sequenced material: sorted CD4+, CD8+, or CD8+CD57+ T cells (not recorded which) from PBMCs. The clonotype originates from a human donor with aplastic anemia. The chain carries TRBV25-1 and TRBJ2-5; 7 nucleotides align to TRBD1. The CDR3 loop reads CASRHKGAAETQYF. CDR3 DNA sequence: TGTGCCAGCAGACATAAGGGGGCCGCGGAGACCCAGTACTTC.